This is a list of T cell receptor beta chains from one sample in a study of vaccination effects on CD4 cells after COVID-19. The data were produced by immunoSEQ multiplex PCR, yet TCRdb's version contains in-frame clones alone and is incomplete. The sample consists of around 55,000 clones, approximately 70% of them appearing once. No antigen has been assigned to these receptors. The starting material was CD4+ T cells from PBMCs cultured with SARS-CoV-2 spike peptides, obtained before COVID-19 vaccination. The receptors originated from a human donor who received a COVID-19 vaccine. Each CDR3 is given with its conserved first and last residue. The order of the fields is V gene, J gene, clone size, D gene, CDR3 protein, CDR3 DNA. A D gene is named only where the DNA matches it firmly. Size values are once, few and many counts, or a class for expanded clones, and some rows have none.

TRBV3-1/TRBV3-2	TRBJ1-2	once	.	CASSQFRSGGKNGGYTF	TGTGCCAGCAGCCAATTCCGGTCGGGCGGGAAAAATGGCGGCTACACCTTC
TRBV5-1	TRBJ2-5	.	.	CASSPSGLWTQYF	TGCGCCAGCAGCCCGAGCGGCTTATGGACCCAGTACTTC
TRBV11-2	TRBJ2-7	.	TRBD1	CASSHRGPSYEQYF	TGTGCCAGCAGCCACAGGGGGCCCTCCTACGAGCAGTACTTC
TRBV3-1/TRBV3-2	TRBJ1-1	many	TRBD1	CASSRQGTTEAFF	TGTGCCAGCAGTCGACAGGGGACCACTGAAGCTTTCTTT
TRBV19	TRBJ1-5	.	.	CASSLISNQPQHF	TGTGCCAGTAGTTTAATTAGCAATCAGCCCCAGCATTTT
TRBV4-1	TRBJ2-2	once	.	CASSQGWGPGTGELFF	TGCGCCAGCAGCCAAGGGTGGGGGCCGGGCACCGGGGAGCTGTTTTTT
TRBV30	TRBJ2-3	.	TRBD2	CAWSNGGGDTQYF	TGTGCCTGGAGTAATGGCGGGGGAGATACGCAGTATTTT
TRBV5-1	TRBJ2-1	.	.	CASSLAPGDSYNEQFF	TGTGCCAGCAGCTTGGCCCCGGGAGACTCCTACAATGAGCAGTTCTTC
TRBV2	TRBJ2-1	.	.	CASSWGGLEQFF	TGTGCCAGCAGTTGGGGGGGCCTTGAGCAGTTCTTC
TRBV7-2	TRBJ2-3	.	.	CASSRDADTQYF	TGTGCCAGCAGCCGAGACGCAGATACGCAGTATTTT
TRBV7-2	TRBJ2-3	.	.	CASSPRLGGTDTQYF	TGTGCCAGCAGCCCCCGCCTTGGGGGCACAGATACGCAGTATTTT
TRBV6-6	TRBJ2-2	.	.	CATRGRGTGELFF	TGTGCCACCAGGGGAAGGGGCACCGGGGAGCTGTTTTTT
TRBV19	TRBJ2-7	.	.	CASSRRLGYEQYF	TGTGCCAGTAGTCGACGACTAGGCTACGAGCAGTACTTC
TRBV28	TRBJ1-2	.	.	CASSSGAYGYGYTF	TGTGCCAGCAGTTCAGGGGCTTATGGCTATGGCTACACCTTC
TRBV28	TRBJ2-1	.	TRBD2	CASSSRLANIGNEQFF	TGTGCCAGCAGTTCCCGACTAGCGAATATAGGTAATGAGCAGTTCTTC
TRBV7-9	TRBJ2-7	few	TRBD1	CASNAGTASYEQYF	TGTGCCAGCAACGCCGGGACAGCATCCTACGAGCAGTACTTC
TRBV19	TRBJ2-1	once	.	CASSIVREQFKQFF	TGTGCCAGTAGTATAGTGCGGGAACAGTTTAAGCAGTTCTTC
TRBV21-1	TRBJ2-1	.	.	CASTTHPGRSGEQFF	TGTGCCAGCACGACCCACCCGGGGCGCTCGGGTGAGCAGTTCTTC
TRBV12-3/TRBV12-4	TRBJ1-2	.	.	CASTYTGNYGYTF	TGTGCCAGCACTTACACAGGGAACTATGGCTACACCTTC
TRBV5-1	TRBJ2-5	.	TRBD2	CASSLVLAGGIETQYF	TGCGCCAGCAGCTTGGTTCTAGCGGGGGGGATCGAGACCCAGTACTTC
TRBV3-1/TRBV3-2	TRBJ2-5	.	TRBD2	CASSQEGLAGGGTQYF	TGTGCCAGCAGCCAAGAGGGCCTAGCGGGAGGCGGGACCCAGTACTTC
TRBV5-4	TRBJ1-3	.	.	CASSWGGVGNTIYF	TGTGCCAGCAGCTGGGGCGGGGTTGGAAACACCATATATTTT
TRBV4-2	TRBJ1-6	.	.	CASSQDRDSPLHF	TGTGCCAGCAGCCAAGACCGAGATTCACCCCTCCACTTT
TRBV20-1	TRBJ2-7	.	.	CSASASRNYEQYF	TGCAGTGCTAGTGCTAGCAGAAACTACGAGCAGTACTTC
TRBV7-9	TRBJ1-2	.	.	CASSRREANYGYTF	TGTGCCAGCAGCCGAAGAGAAGCTAACTATGGCTACACCTTC
TRBV10-1	TRBJ2-7	.	TRBD2	CASSEGLATYEQYF	TGCGCCAGCAGTGAGGGACTAGCAACCTACGAGCAGTACTTC
TRBV9	TRBJ2-3	.	TRBD2	CASSVQLGLAGSTDTQYF	TGTGCCAGCAGCGTACAACTGGGACTAGCGGGGAGCACAGATACGCAGTATTTT
TRBV19	TRBJ2-7	once	TRBD1	CASSMGQGNVYEQYF	TGTGCCAGTAGTATGGGACAGGGGAATGTGTACGAGCAGTACTTC
TRBV19	TRBJ2-3	.	TRBD2	CASSLQGLAGTLETQYF	TGTGCCAGTAGTCTCCAGGGACTAGCGGGGACCCTCGAGACGCAGTATTTT
TRBV6-1	TRBJ1-3	once	.	CASSEGQGSGNTIYF	TGTGCCAGCAGTGAGGGACAAGGCTCTGGAAACACCATATATTTT
TRBV4-1	TRBJ2-1	.	TRBD2	CASSQEGGRAVGAFYNEQFF	TGCGCCAGCAGCCAAGAGGGCGGGAGGGCCGTTGGAGCTTTCTACAATGAGCAGTTCTTC
TRBV5-1	TRBJ2-7	.	TRBD1	CASSLAGDRVDEQYF	TGCGCCAGCAGCTTGGCCGGAGACAGGGTAGACGAGCAGTACTTC
TRBV5-1	TRBJ1-2	.	.	CASSPGHENYGYTF	TGCGCCAGCAGCCCGGGACATGAAAACTATGGCTACACCTTC
TRBV5-4	TRBJ1-1	.	.	CASSLEGWGENTEAFF	TGTGCCAGCAGCTTGGAGGGGTGGGGGGAGAACACTGAAGCTTTCTTT
TRBV20-1	TRBJ1-2	few	.	CSANSGGGYTF	TGCAGTGCGAATAGTGGAGGTGGCTACACCTTC
TRBV27	TRBJ2-1	.	TRBD1	CASSFPGQGKQFF	TGTGCCAGCAGTTTCCCTGGACAGGGTAAGCAGTTCTTC
TRBV6-5	TRBJ1-2	.	.	CASSYGIQQGNYGYTF	TGTGCCAGCAGTTACGGGATACAACAGGGTAACTATGGCTACACCTTC
TRBV6-5	TRBJ1-1	.	TRBD1	CASTHRGQNTEAFF	TGTGCCAGCACCCACAGGGGGCAAAACACTGAAGCTTTCTTT
TRBV4-1	TRBJ2-1	.	TRBD2	CASSHLSGRAYNEQFF	TGCGCCAGCAGCCACTTGAGCGGGAGGGCCTACAATGAGCAGTTCTTC
TRBV21-1	TRBJ1-4	.	.	CASIEGRGRLANEKLFF	TGTGCCAGCATAGAGGGGAGGGGGCGACTAGCTAATGAAAAACTGTTTTTT
TRBV28	TRBJ2-7	.	.	CASSPPGGRGQYF	TGTGCCAGCAGTCCTCCCGGAGGTCGCGGGCAGTACTTC
TRBV7-9	TRBJ1-2	.	.	CASSLGLNGYTF	TGTGCCAGCAGCTTAGGTCTTAATGGCTACACCTTC
TRBV7-3	TRBJ1-4	few	.	CASSLRGGTNEKLFF	TGTGCCAGCAGCTTACGGGGGGGAACTAATGAAAAACTGTTTTTT
TRBV6-5	TRBJ1-5	.	.	CASSQGSNQPQHF	TGTGCCAGCAGTCAGGGGTCCAATCAGCCCCAGCATTTT
TRBV6-5	TRBJ2-2	.	.	CASSQLTGRAGELFF	TGTGCCAGCAGTCAATTGACAGGGAGGGCCGGGGAGCTGTTTTTT